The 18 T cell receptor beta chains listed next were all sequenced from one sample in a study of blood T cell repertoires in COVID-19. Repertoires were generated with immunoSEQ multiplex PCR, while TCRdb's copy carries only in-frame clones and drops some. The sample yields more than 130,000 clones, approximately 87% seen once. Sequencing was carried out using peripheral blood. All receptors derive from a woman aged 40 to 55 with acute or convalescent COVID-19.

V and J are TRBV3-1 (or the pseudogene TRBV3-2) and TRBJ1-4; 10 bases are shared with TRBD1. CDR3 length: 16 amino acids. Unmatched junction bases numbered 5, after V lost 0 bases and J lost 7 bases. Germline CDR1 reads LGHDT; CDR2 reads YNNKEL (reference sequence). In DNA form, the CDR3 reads TGTGCCAGCAGCCAAGATGGGGACAGGGGAGGTGAAAAACTGTTTTTT. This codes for CASSQDGDRGGEKLFF.

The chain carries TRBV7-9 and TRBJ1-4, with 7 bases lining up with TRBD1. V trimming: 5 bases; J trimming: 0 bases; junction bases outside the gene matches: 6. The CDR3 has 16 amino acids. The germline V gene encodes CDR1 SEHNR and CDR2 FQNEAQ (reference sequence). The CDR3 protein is CASSQGQSATNEKLFF. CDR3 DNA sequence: TGTGCCAGCAGCCAGGGACAGTCAGCAACTAATGAAAAACTGTTTTTT.

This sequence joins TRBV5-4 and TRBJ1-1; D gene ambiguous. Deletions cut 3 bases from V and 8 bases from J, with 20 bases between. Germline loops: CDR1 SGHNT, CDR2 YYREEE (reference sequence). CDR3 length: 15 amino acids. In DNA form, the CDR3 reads TGTGCCAGCAGCTCCGGGGAGACGGGCCGGAGGGAAGCTTTCTTT. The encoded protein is CASSSGETGRREAFF.

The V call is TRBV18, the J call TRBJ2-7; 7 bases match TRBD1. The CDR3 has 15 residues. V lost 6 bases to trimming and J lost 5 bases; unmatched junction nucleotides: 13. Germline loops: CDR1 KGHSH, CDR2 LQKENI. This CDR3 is CASSPTGDTTHEQYF. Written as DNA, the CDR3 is TGTGCCAGCTCCCCCACAGGGGATACTACCCACGAGCAGTACTTC. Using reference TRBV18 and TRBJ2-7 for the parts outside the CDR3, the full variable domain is NAGVMQNPRHLVRRRGQEARLRCSPMKGHSHVYWYRQLPEEGLKFMVYLQKENIIDESGMPKERFSAEFPKEGPSILRIQQVVRGDSAAYFCASSPTGDTTHEQYFGPGTRLTVT.

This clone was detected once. The CDR3: CAISEFLAGGHTDTQYF. DNA for the CDR3: TGTGCCATCAGTGAGTTCCTAGCGGGGGGCCACACAGATACGCAGTATTTT. The chain links TRBV10-3 to TRBJ2-3; TRBD2 agrees at 11 bases. Unmatched junction bases numbered 5, after V lost 1 base and J lost 2 bases. Germline V gene sequence: CDR1 ENHRY, CDR2 SYGVKD. The CDR3 sequence is 17 residues long.

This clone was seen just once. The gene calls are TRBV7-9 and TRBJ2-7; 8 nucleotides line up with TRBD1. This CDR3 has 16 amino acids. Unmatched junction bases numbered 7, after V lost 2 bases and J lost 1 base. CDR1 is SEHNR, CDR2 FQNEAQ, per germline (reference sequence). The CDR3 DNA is TGTGCCAGCAGCTTATACCAGGGGGCGACTTCCTACGAGCAGTACTTC. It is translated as CASSLYQGATSYEQYF.

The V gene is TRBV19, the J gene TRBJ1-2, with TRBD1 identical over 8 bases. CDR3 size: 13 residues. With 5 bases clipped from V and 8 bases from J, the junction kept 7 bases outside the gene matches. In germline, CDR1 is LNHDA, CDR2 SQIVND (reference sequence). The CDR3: CASSPRTGLGYTF. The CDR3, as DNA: TGTGCCAGTAGTCCCCGGACAGGGCTAGGCTACACCTTC.

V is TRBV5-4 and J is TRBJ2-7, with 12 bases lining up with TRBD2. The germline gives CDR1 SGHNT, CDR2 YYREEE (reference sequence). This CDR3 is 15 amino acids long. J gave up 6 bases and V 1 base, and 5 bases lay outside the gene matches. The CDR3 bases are TGTGCCAGCAGCTTGCTAGCGGGAGGGCCGAGCGAGCAGTACTTC. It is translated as CASSLLAGGPSEQYF.

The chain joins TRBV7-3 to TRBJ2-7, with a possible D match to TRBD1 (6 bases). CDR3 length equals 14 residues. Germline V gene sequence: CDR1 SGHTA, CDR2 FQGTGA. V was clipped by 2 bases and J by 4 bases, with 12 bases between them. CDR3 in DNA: TGTGCCAGCAGCTTAGGGGGCAGCGGATACGAGCAGTACTTC. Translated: CASSLGGSGYEQYF.

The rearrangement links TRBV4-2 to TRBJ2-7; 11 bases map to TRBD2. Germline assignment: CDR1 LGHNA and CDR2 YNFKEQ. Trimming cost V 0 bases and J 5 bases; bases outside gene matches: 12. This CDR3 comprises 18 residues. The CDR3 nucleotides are TGTGCCAGCAGCCAAGATTGGCCATTTAGCGGGAGGGCCCACGAGCAGTACTTC. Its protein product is CASSQDWPFSGRAHEQYF.

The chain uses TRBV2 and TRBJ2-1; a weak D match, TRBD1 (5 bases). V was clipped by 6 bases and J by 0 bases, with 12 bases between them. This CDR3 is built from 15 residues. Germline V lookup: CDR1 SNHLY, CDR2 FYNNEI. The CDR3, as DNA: TGTGCCAGCAGAAAGGACACGAGCTCCTACAATGAGCAGTTCTTC. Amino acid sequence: CASRKDTSSYNEQFF.

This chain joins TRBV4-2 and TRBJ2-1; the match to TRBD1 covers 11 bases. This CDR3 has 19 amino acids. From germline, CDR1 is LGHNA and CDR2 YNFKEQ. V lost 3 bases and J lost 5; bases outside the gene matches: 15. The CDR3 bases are TGTGCCAGCAGCCAGTGGACAGGGGGCTGGCTAGCGGAGGACAATGAGCAGTTCTTC. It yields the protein CASSQWTGGWLAEDNEQFF.

The CDR3 nucleotides are TGCGCCAGCAGCACCGGACTAGCCCAAGAGACCCAGTACTTC. Its translation is CASSTGLAQETQYF. The chain links TRBV5-1 to TRBJ2-5, with 8 bases aligning to TRBD2. This CDR3 has 14 residues. The V and J ends lost 4 bases and 1 base, in that order; junction bases with no gene match: 3. Germline V gene lookup returns CDR1 SGHRS and CDR2 YFSETQ.

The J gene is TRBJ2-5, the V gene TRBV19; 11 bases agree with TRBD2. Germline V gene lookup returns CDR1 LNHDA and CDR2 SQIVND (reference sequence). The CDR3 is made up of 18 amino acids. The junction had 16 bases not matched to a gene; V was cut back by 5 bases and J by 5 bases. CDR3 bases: TGTGCCAGTAGTTCTGGAGGACTAGCGGGTACTTCAGGGGAGACCCAGTACTTC. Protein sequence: CASSSGGLAGTSGETQYF.

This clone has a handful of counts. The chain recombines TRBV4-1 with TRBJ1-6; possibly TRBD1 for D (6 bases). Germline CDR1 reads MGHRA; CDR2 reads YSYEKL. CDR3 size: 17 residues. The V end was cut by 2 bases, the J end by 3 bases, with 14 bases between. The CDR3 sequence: CASSQWGRDNYNSPLHF. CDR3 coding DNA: TGCGCCAGCAGCCAATGGGGACGGGACAACTATAATTCACCCCTCCACTTT.

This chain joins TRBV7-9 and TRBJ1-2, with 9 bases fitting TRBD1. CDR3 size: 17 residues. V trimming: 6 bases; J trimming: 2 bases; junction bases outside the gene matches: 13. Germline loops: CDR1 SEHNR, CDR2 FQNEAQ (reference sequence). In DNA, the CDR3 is TGTGCCAGCAGAGATAGGGGGACTACAGGGGGCAACTATGGCTACACCTTC. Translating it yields CASRDRGTTGGNYGYTF.

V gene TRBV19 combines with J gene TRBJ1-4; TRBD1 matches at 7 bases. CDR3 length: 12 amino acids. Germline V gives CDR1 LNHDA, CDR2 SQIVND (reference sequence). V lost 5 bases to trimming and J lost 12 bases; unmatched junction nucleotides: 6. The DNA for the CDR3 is TGTGCCAGTAGTGAGACAGGGTACGAACTGTTTTTT. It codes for CASSETGYELFF.

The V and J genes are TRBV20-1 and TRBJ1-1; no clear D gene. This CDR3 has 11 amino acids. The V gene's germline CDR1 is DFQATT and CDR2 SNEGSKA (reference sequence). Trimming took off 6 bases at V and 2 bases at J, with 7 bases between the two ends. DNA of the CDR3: TGCAGTGCCATACTAAACACTGAAGCTTTCTTT. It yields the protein CSAILNTEAFF.